This TCR beta chain was retrieved from a study of cytomegalovirus exposure and HLA in healthy donors. Study as a whole: Tens of millions of unique TCRs, all from HLA-typed donors, were included in an early release of the data. Study results and limitations: As a later analysis revealed, the rate of TCR association differed by HLA locus, with DRB1 most and HLA-C fewest.

With regard to this clone: The antigen is not known.

13 Jbeta primers and 60 Vbeta primers were used for the PCR. Profiling relied on immunoSEQ multiplex PCR, and the TCRdb table lists in-frame clones only, not all of them. Of 150,000 to 200,000 clones listed, 87% are singletons. Unmatched junction bases numbered 3, after V lost 5 bases and J lost 3 bases. This CDR3 region has 13 residues. Germline CDR1 and CDR2: MNHEY and SMNVEV (reference sequence). The chain joins TRBV27 to TRBJ2-7, with TRBD1 matching over 8 bases. This clonotype originated in a girl under three years old in good health and CMV-seronegative. The sample comprised PBMCs. DNA of the CDR3: TGTGCCAGCAGTCCGGGACAGGTCTACGAGCAGTACTTC. Its translation: CASSPGQVYEQYF.